These 18 T cell receptor beta chains were sequenced from one sample in a study of graft-versus-host responses after intestinal transplantation (dated by TCRdb to about 2021). Library construction relied on the immunoSEQ multiplex PCR assay. Imported from immuneACCESS, the table was reduced by TCRdb to in-frame sequences with V and J called. These copies leave out some clones; in studies compared against another copy, an unresolved V gene accounts for under half, and the cause of the remainder is not known. The sample records roughly 99,000 clones, approximately 86% of which are singletons. The ten largest account for around 0.76% of the sample. In the paper's terms, the time point label means: cells obtained before transplantation from donor or recipient. Antigens for these TCRs are unknown. This specimen was unstimulated CD4+ T cells sorted from spleen or lymph node cells, taken before transplant. The source of these receptors is a human donor who was the organ donor for an intestinal transplant.

The rearrangement links TRBV29-1 to TRBJ2-1; no clear D. The V gene's germline CDR1 is SQVTM and CDR2 ANQGSEA. This CDR3 has 12 residues. V was pared by 7 bases and J by 4 bases, with 11 bases between. In DNA form, the CDR3 reads TGCAGCGCCCACCGGGTGTACAATGAGCAGTTCTTC. Protein sequence: CSAHRVYNEQFF.

This chain connects TRBV19 to TRBJ1-1; D ambiguous. CDR1 is LNHDA, CDR2 SQIVND, per germline (reference sequence). The CDR3 has 12 amino acids. Trimming removed 4 bases at V and 1 base at J, with 4 bases between. The CDR3 DNA follows: TGTGCCAGTAGTAGGAGGAACACTGAAGCTTTCTTT. This translates into CASSRRNTEAFF.

There are a few counts of this clone. The CDR3 DNA reads as TGTGCCAGCAGCTTGGGCGGGAGGACCTACAATGAGCAGTTCTTC. Translating it yields CASSLGGRTYNEQFF. This rearrangement joins TRBV5-5 to TRBJ2-1; TRBD2 matches at 8 bases. Unmatched junction bases numbered 1, after V lost 0 bases and J lost 2 bases. Germline CDR1 reads SGHKS; CDR2 reads YYEKEE (reference sequence). There are 15 residues in the CDR3.

The gene calls are TRBV5-4 and TRBJ2-3, with a possible D match to TRBD2 (5 bases). Trimming removed 0 bases at V and 0 bases at J, with 11 bases between. CDR3 length: 16 amino acids. CDR1 is SGHNT, CDR2 YYREEE, per germline (reference sequence). The CDR3 DNA reads TGTGCCAGCAGCTTGGCCCGGGGAGCTAGCACAGATACGCAGTATTTT. It codes for CASSLARGASTDTQYF.

V and J are TRBV7-9 and TRBJ2-4, with 8 nucleotides matching TRBD1. The V gene end was trimmed by 5 bases and the J gene end by 1 base; junction bases not matched to a gene: 4. This CDR3 spans 15 amino acids. Germline loops: CDR1 SEHNR, CDR2 FQNEAQ (reference sequence). DNA for the CDR3: TGTGCCAGCAGCCCCCGGGACAGGGCCAAAAACATTCAGTACTTC. It translates to CASSPRDRAKNIQYF.

The rearrangement links TRBV27 to TRBJ2-5; 11 bases are shared with TRBD1. Germline V gives CDR1 MNHEY, CDR2 SMNVEV (reference sequence). This CDR3 is built from 15 residues. The ends lost 5 bases at V and 5 bases at J; junction bases unmatched: 7. The CDR3 spells CASSGTGGVLETQYF. CDR3 nucleotides: TGTGCCAGCAGTGGGACAGGGGGGGTTCTGGAGACCCAGTACTTC.

V is TRBV25-1 and J is TRBJ2-1; no definite D call. This CDR3 is 11 amino acids long. Germline values: CDR1 MGHDK, CDR2 SYGVNS. V was clipped by 0 bases and J by 6 bases, with 0 bases between them. The CDR3 spells CASSEYNEQFF. The CDR3 nucleotides read TGTGCCAGCAGTGAATACAATGAGCAGTTCTTC.

This chain connects TRBV6-1 to TRBJ2-7; no clear D gene. The CDR3 is 14 residues long. V lost 2 bases to trimming and J lost 0 bases, with 8 bases between them. Germline V gene data show CDR1 as MNHNS and CDR2 as SASEGT. Here the CDR3 reads CASSEQWSSYEQYF. Here the CDR3 DNA reads TGTGCCAGCAGTGAACAGTGGAGCTCCTACGAGCAGTACTTC.

The gene calls are TRBV19 and TRBJ2-7, with a weak D call TRBD2 (5 bases). Trimming took off 6 bases at V and 3 bases at J, with 15 bases between the two ends. Germline V gene lookup returns CDR1 LNHDA and CDR2 SQIVND (reference sequence). The CDR3 has 14 amino acids. CDR3 DNA sequence: TGTGCCAGTAGCAGGACTGGAACAATCTACGAGCAGTACTTC. It is translated as CASSRTGTIYEQYF. Combining the CDR3 with reference TRBV19 and TRBJ2-7 gives the whole variable domain DGGITQSPKYLFRKEGQNVTLSCEQNLNHDAMYWYRQDPGQGLRLIYYSQIVNDFQKGDIAEGYSVSREKKESFPLTVTSAQKNPTAFYLCASSRTGTIYEQYFGPGTRLTVT.

This rearrangement joins TRBV6-6 to TRBJ1-1; TRBD1 matches 9 bases. Germline values: CDR1 MNHNY, CDR2 SVGAGI (reference sequence). CDR3 length: 12 residues. With 6 bases clipped from V and 4 bases from J, the junction kept 0 bases outside the gene matches. CDR3 amino acids: CASRGQGTEAFF. Written as DNA, the CDR3 is TGTGCCAGCAGGGGACAGGGCACTGAAGCTTTCTTT.

The V gene is TRBV30, the J gene TRBJ2-2, with 7 bases fitting TRBD1. The CDR3 has 15 residues. V shed 3 bases and J 5 bases; nucleotides not matched to a gene: 9. Germline CDR1 reads GTSNPN; CDR2 reads SVGIG (reference sequence). The CDR3 spells CAWSLPGGRTGELFF. CDR3 coding DNA: TGTGCCTGGAGCCTCCCAGGGGGAAGGACCGGGGAGCTGTTTTTT.

The chain joins TRBV11-3 to TRBJ2-3; 11 bases fit TRBD2. The CDR3 length is 16 residues. J was trimmed by 7 bases and V by 3 bases; bases with no gene match: 9. Germline CDR1 SGHNT, CDR2 YENEEA. The CDR3 sequence is CASSFGALAGENTQYF. The CDR3 coding sequence is TGTGCCAGCAGCTTCGGGGCACTAGCGGGAGAAAATACGCAGTATTTT.

The rearrangement uses TRBV6-1 and TRBJ2-7; 9 bases are a match to TRBD1. The germline gives CDR1 MNHNS, CDR2 SASEGT. The CDR3 is 14 residues long. V was pared by 5 bases and J by 3 bases, with 5 bases of the junction left unmatched. This CDR3 is CASSKTGGLYEQYF. The CDR3 bases are TGTGCCAGCAGTAAAACAGGGGGCCTCTACGAGCAGTACTTC.

The chain carries TRBV4-1 and TRBJ2-1, with D uncertain. From germline, CDR1 is MGHRA and CDR2 YSYEKL. This CDR3 spans 15 amino acids. V lost 11 bases to trimming and J lost 5 bases, with 22 bases between them. CDR3 coding DNA: TGCGCCTTTCTATCGGCCTGGCCCAGGAACAATGAGCAGTTCTTC. Its protein is CAFLSAWPRNNEQFF.

V is TRBV7-8 and J is TRBJ2-5, with a tentative D call TRBD1 (5 bases). This CDR3 region has 15 residues. Germline-derived CDR1 and CDR2 are SGHVS and FQNEAQ. Trimming pared 1 base from V and 5 bases from J, leaving 14 bases between. DNA for the CDR3: TGTGCCAGCAGCTTAGTTGTTGGGGCGAGGGAGACCCAGTACTTC. Its protein is CASSLVVGARETQYF.

The chain recombines TRBV7-8 with TRBJ1-1; D perhaps matches TRBD1 (6 bases). The CDR3 extends over 14 amino acids. V was clipped by 8 bases and J by 5 bases, with 18 bases between them. Germline loops: CDR1 SGHVS, CDR2 FQNEAQ. The CDR3 nucleotides are TGTGCCAGCCTCTCACAGGGAGAGGGGACTGAAGCTTTCTTT. Its translation: CASLSQGEGTEAFF.

This clone was found a few times. This sequence joins TRBV19 and TRBJ2-2; TRBD2 matches at 10 bases. J was trimmed by 4 bases and V by 9 bases; bases with no gene match: 11. CDR1 is LNHDA and CDR2 is SQIVND in the germline V gene (reference sequence). The CDR3 length is 16 residues. DNA for the CDR3: TGTGCCAGGACCCAGACTAGCGGGCCGCCCACCGGGGAGCTGTTTTTT. This encodes CARTQTSGPPTGELFF. Complete variable domain (other parts from reference TRBV19 and TRBJ2-2): DGGITQSPKYLFRKEGQNVTLSCEQNLNHDAMYWYRQDPGQGLRLIYYSQIVNDFQKGDIAEGYSVSREKKESFPLTVTSAQKNPTAFYLCARTQTSGPPTGELFFGEGSRLTVL.

The chain combines TRBV2 with TRBJ1-2, with TRBD1 as a possible D gene (5 bases). The V and J ends lost 8 bases and 8 bases respectively, with 12 bases between them. Germline V gives CDR1 SNHLY, CDR2 FYNNEI. This CDR3 is 11 amino acids long. This chain's CDR3 is CASRLGDGYTF. CDR3 sequence (DNA): TGTGCCAGCCGTTTGGGGGACGGCTACACCTTC. Full variable domain (missing parts from reference TRBV2 and TRBJ1-2): EPEVTQTPSHQVTQMGQEVILRCVPISNHLYFYWYRQILGQKVEFLVSFYNNEISEKSEIFDDQFSVERPDGSNFTLKIRSTKLEDSAMYFCASRLGDGYTFGSGTRLTVV.